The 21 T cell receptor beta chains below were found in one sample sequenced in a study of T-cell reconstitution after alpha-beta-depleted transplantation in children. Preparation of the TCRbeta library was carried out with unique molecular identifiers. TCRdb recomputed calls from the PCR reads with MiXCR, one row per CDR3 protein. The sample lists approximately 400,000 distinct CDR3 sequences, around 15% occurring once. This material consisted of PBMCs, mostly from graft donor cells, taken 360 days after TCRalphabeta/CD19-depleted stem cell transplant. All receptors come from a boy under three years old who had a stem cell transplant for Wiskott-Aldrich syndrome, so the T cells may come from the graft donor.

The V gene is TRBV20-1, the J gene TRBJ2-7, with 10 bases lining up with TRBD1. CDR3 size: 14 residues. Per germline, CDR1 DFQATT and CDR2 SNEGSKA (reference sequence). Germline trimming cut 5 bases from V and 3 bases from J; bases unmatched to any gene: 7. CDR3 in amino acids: CSAPTGTGVYEQYF. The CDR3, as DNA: TGCAGTGCTCCGACCGGGACAGGGGTCTACGAGCAGTACTTC.

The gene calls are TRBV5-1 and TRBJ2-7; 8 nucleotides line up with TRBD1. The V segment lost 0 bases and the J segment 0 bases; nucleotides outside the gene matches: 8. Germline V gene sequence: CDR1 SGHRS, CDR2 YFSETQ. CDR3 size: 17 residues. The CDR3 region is CASSLGDRLLNSYEQYF. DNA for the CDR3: TGCGCCAGCAGCTTGGGGGACAGGCTCTTAAACTCCTACGAGCAGTACTTC.

This CDR3 reads CSARSATNEKLFF. In DNA, the CDR3 is TGCAGTGCGAGATCCGCAACTAATGAAAAACTGTTTTTT. This chain links TRBV20-1 with TRBJ1-4; D remains ambiguous. V gave up 6 bases and J gave up 0 bases, with 8 bases separating them. This CDR3 has 13 residues. Per the germline V gene, CDR1 is DFQATT and CDR2 is SNEGSKA (reference sequence).

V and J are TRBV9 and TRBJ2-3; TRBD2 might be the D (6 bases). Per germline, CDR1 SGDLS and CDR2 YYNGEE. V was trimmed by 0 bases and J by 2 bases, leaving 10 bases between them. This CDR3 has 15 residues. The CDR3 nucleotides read TGTGCCAGCAGCGTAGAGGGACTCCACACAGATACGCAGTATTTT. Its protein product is CASSVEGLHTDTQYF.

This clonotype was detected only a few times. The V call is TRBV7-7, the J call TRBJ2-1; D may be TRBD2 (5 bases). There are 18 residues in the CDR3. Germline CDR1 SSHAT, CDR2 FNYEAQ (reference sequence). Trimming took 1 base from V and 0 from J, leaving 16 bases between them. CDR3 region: CASSLGTTSLGSYNEQFF. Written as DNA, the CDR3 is TGTGCCAGCAGCTTAGGTACCACTAGTCTAGGCTCCTACAATGAGCAGTTCTTC.

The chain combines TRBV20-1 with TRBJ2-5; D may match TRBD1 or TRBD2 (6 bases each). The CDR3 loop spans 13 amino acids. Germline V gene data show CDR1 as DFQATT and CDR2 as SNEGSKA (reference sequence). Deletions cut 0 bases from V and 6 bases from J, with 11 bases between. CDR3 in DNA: TGCAGTGCTAGAGATCTTGGGGGGCAGACCCAGTACTTC. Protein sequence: CSARDLGGQTQYF.

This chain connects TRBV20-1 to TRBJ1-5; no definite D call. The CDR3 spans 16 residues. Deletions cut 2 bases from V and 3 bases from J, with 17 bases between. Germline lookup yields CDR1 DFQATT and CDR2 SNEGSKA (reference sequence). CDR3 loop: CSARSGGKGHNQPQHF. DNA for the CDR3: TGCAGTGCTAGATCGGGCGGGAAAGGCCACAATCAGCCCCAGCATTTT.

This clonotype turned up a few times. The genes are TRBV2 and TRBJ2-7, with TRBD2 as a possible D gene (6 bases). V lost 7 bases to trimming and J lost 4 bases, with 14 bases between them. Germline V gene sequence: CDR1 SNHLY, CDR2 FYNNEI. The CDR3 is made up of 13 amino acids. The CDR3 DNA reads TGTGCCAGCACTGGACCGGGGGTTTACGAGCAGTACTTC. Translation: CASTGPGVYEQYF.

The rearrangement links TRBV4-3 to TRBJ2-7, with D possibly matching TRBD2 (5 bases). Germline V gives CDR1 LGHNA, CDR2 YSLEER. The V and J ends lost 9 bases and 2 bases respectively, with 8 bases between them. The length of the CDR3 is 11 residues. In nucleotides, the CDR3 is TGCGCCAGGGACTCCGCCTACGAGCAGTACTTC. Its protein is CARDSAYEQYF.

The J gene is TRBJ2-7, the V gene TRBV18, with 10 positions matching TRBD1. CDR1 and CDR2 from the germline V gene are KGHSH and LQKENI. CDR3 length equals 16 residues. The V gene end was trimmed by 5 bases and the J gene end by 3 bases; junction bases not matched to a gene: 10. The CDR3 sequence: CASSNTGTGVRYEQYF. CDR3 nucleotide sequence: TGTGCCAGCTCAAATACCGGGACAGGGGTGCGCTACGAGCAGTACTTC.

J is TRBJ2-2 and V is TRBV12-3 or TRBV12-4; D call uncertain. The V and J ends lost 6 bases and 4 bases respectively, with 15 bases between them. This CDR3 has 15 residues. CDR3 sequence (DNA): TGTGCCAGCAGGGGTGCAATCCCGTCCACCGGGGAGCTGTTTTTT. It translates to CASRGAIPSTGELFF.

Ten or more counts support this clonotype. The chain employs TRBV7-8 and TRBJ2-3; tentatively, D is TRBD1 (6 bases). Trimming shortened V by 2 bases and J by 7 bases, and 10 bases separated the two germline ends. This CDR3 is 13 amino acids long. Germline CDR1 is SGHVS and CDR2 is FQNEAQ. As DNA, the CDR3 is TGTGCCAGCAGCTTAAACGGACAGAATACGCAGTATTTT. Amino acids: CASSLNGQNTQYF.

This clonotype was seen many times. This CDR3 reads CASFGPVLTAPEAPQYTQYF. CDR3 nucleotide sequence: TGTGCCAGCTTTGGGCCCGTGCTCACCGCCCCAGAAGCCCCGCAGTATACGCAGTATTTT. The chain has TRBV2 and TRBJ2-3, with D unresolved. The germline CDR1 and CDR2 sequences are SNHLY and FYNNEI. This CDR3 has 20 residues. The V end lost 8 bases, the J end lost 7 bases, and 37 bases lay between the germline ends.

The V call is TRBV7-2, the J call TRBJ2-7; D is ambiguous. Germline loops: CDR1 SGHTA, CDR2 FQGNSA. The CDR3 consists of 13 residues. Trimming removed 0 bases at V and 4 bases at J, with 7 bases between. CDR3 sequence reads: CASSLALEYEQYF. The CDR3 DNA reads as TGTGCCAGCAGCTTAGCCCTGGAGTACGAGCAGTACTTC.

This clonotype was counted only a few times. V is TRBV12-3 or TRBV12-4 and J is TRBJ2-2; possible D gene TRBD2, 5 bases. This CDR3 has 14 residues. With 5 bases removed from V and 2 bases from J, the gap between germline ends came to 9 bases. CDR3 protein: CASSPDFNTGELFF. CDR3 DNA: TGTGCCAGCAGTCCGGACTTTAACACCGGGGAGCTGTTTTTT.

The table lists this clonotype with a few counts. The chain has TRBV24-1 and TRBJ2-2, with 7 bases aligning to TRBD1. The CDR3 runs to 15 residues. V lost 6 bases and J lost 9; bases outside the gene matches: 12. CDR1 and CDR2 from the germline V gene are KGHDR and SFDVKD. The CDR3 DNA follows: TGTGCCACCAGTCCCAGGGGGACCTACATTAGGGAGCTGTTTTTT. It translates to CATSPRGTYIRELFF.

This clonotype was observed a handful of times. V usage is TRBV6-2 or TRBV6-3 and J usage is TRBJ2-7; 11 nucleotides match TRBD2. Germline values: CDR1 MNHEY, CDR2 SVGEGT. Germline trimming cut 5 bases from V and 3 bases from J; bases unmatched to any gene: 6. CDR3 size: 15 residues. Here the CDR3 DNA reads TGTGCCAGCAGTCCCACACTAGCGGGAGTCTACGAGCAGTACTTC. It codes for CASSPTLAGVYEQYF.

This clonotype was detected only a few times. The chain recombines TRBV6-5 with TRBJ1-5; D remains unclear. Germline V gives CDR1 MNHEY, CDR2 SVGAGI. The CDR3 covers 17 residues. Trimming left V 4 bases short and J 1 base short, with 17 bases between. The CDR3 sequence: CASSFGGRPESNQPQHF. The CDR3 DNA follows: TGTGCCAGCAGTTTCGGAGGCCGGCCGGAGAGCAATCAGCCCCAGCATTTT.

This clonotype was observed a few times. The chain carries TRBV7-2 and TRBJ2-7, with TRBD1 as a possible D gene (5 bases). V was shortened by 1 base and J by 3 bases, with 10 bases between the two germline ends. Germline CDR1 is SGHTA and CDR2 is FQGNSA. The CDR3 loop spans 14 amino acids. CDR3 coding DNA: TGTGCCAGCAGCTTAGGGGGCTTCCTCTACGAGCAGTACTTC. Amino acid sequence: CASSLGGFLYEQYF.

The CDR3 DNA is TGCGCCAGCAGCACTGGACAGGGGGCCTACGAGCAGTACTTC. It specifies CASSTGQGAYEQYF. J is TRBJ2-7 and V is TRBV5-1; 10 nucleotides line up with TRBD1. CDR3 length: 14 residues. Germline CDR1 and CDR2: SGHRS and YFSETQ. The V and J ends lost 4 bases and 2 bases, in that order; junction bases with no gene match: 3.

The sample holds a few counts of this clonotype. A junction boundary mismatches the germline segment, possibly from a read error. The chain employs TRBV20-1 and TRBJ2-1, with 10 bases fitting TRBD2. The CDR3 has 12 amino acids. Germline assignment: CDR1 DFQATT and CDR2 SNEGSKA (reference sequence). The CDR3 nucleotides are TGCAGTGCTAGACCACTTAGCGGGGGGATACCCTTC. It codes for CSARPLSGGIPF.